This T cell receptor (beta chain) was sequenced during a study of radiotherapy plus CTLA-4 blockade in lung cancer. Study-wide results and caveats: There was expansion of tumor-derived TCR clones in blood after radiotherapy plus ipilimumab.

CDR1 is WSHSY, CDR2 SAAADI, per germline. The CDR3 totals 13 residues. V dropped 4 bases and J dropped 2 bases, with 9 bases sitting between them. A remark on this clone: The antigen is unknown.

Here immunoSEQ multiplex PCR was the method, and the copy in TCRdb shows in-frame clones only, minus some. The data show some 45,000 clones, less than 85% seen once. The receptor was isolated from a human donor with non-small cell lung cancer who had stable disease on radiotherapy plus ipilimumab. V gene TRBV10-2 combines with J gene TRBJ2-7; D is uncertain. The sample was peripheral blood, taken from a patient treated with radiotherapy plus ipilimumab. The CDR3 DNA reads TGCGCCAGCAGTGTCGACATCACCTACGAGCAGTACTTC. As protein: CASSVDITYEQYF.